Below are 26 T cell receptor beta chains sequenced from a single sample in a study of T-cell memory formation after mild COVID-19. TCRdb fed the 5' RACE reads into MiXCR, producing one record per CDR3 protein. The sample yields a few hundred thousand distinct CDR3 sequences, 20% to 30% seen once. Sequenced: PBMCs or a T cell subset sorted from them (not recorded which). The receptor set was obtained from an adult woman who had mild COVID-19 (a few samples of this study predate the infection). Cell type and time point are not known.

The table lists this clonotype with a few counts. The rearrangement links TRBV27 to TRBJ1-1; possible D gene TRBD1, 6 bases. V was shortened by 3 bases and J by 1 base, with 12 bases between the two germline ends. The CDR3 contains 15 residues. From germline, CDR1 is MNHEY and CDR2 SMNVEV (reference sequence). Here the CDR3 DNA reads TGTGCCAGCAGTTTCACAGGGACGGGGAACACTGAAGCTTTCTTT. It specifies CASSFTGTGNTEAFF.

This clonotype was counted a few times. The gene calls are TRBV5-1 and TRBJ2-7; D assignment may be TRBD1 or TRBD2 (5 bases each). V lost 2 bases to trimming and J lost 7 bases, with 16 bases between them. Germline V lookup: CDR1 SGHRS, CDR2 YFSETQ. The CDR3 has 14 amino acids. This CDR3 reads CASSFGTSKWEQYF. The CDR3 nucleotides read TGCGCCAGCAGCTTCGGGACGAGCAAGTGGGAGCAGTACTTC.

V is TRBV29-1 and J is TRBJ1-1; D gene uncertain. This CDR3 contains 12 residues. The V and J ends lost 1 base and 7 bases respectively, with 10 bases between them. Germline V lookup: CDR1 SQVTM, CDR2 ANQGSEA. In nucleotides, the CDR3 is TGCAGCGTTGAAGCCTTACATATTGAAGCTTTCTTT. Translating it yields CSVEALHIEAFF.

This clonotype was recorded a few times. As DNA, the CDR3 is TGTGCCAGCAGTGCAACTAGCTTAAGCTCCTACGAGCAGTACTTC. It codes for CASSATSLSSYEQYF. The chain joins TRBV25-1 to TRBJ2-7, with D perhaps matching TRBD2 (6 bases). V dropped 4 bases and J dropped 0 bases, with 13 bases sitting between them. Germline assignment: CDR1 MGHDK and CDR2 SYGVNS. The length of the CDR3 is 15 residues.

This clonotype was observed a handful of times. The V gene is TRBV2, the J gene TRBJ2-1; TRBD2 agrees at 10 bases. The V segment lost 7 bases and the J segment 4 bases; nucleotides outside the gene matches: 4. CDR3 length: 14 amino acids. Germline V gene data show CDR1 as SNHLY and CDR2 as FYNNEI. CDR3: CASILLAGYNEQFF. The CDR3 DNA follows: TGTGCCAGCATTCTACTAGCGGGGTACAATGAGCAGTTCTTC.

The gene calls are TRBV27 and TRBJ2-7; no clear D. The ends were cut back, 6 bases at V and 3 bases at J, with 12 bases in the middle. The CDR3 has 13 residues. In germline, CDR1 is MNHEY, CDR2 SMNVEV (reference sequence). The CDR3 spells CASRRLDDYEQYF. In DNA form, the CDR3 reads TGTGCCAGCAGACGCTTGGACGACTACGAGCAGTACTTC.

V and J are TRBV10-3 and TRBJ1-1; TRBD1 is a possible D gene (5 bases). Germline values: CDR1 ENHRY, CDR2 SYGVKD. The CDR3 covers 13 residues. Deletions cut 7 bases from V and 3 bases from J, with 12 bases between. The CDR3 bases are TGTGCCATCACGGGGGGTCTAGACACTGAAGCTTTCTTT. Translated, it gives CAITGGLDTEAFF.

The DNA for the CDR3 is TGTGCCAGCAGCTTAGGCGGCGACCCATCCTACGAGCAGTACTTC. This sequence encodes CASSLGGDPSYEQYF. J is TRBJ2-7 and V is TRBV7-6, with D uncertain. V lost 1 base and J lost 1, with 11 bases in between. The germline gives CDR1 SGHVS, CDR2 FNYEAQ. CDR3 length equals 15 residues.

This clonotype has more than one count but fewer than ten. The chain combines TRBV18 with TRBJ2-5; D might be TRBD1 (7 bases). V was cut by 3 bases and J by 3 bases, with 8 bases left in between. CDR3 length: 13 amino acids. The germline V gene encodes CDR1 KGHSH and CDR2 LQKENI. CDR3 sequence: CASSPRGEETQYF. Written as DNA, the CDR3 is TGTGCCAGCTCACCCAGGGGGGAAGAGACCCAGTACTTC.

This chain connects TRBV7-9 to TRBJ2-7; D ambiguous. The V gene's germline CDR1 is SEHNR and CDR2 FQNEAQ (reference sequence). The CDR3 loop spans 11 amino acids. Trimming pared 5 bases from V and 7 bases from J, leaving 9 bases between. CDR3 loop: CASSPQSEQYF. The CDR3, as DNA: TGTGCCAGCAGCCCCCAGAGTGAGCAGTACTTC. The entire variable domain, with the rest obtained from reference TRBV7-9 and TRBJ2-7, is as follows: DTGVSQNPRHKITKRGQNVTFRCDPISEHNRLYWYRQTLGQGPEFLTYFQNEAQLEKSRLLSDRFSAERPKGSFSTLEIQRTEQGDSAMYLCASSPQSEQYFGPGTRLTVT.

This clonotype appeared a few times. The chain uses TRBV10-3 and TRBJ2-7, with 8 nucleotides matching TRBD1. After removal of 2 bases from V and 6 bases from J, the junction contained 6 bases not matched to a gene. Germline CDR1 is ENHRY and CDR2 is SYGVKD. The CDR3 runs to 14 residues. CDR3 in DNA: TGTGCCATCAGTGAGGGACAGGGAGAAACCGAGCAGTACTTC. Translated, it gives CAISEGQGETEQYF.

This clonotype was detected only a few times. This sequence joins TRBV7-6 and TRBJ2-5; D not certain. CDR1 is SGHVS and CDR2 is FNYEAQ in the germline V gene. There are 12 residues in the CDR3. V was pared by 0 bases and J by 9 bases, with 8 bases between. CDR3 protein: CASSLAPQAQYF. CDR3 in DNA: TGTGCCAGCAGCTTAGCACCGCAGGCCCAGTACTTC.

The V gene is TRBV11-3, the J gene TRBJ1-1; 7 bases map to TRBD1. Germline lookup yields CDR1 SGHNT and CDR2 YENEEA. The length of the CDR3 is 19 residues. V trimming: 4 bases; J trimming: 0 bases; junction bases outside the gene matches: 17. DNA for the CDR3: TGTGCCAGCAGCTCAGGGACAGCGCCCCGGGGGCGAATGAACACTGAAGCTTTCTTT. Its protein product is CASSSGTAPRGRMNTEAFF.

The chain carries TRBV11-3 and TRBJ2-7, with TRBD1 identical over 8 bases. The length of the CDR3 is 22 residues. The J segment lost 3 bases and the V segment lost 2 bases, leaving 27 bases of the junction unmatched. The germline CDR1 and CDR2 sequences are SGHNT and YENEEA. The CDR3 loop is CASSLTLSKLIWNGTGGYEQYF. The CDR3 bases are TGTGCCAGCAGCTTAACTCTGTCCAAGTTGATCTGGAACGGGACAGGAGGCTACGAGCAGTACTTC.

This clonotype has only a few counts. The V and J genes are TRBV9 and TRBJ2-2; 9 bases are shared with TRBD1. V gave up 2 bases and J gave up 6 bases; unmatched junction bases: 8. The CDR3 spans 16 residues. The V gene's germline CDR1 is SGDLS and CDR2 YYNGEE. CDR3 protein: CASSVRDRVRPGELFF. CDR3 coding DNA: TGTGCCAGCAGCGTCCGGGACAGGGTGAGACCCGGGGAGCTGTTTTTT. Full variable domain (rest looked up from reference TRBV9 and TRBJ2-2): DSGVTQTPKHLITATGQRVTLRCSPRSGDLSVYWYQQSLDQGLQFLIQYYNGEERAKGNILERFSAQQFPDLHSELNLSSLELGDSALYFCASSVRDRVRPGELFFGEGSRLTVL.

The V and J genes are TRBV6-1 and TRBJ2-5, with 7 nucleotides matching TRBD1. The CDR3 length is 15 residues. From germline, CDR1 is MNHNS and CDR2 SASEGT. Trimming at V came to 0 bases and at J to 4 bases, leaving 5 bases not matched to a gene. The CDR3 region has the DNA TGTGCCAGCAGTGAAGCTGTCTCAGGGGGAGAGACCCAGTACTTC. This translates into CASSEAVSGGETQYF.

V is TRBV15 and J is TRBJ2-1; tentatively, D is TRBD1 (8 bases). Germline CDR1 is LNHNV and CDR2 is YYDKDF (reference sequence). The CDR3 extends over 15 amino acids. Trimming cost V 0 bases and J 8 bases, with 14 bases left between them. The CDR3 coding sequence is TGTGCCACCAGCAGAGATGCGGGGGACAGGTATGAGCAGTTCTTC. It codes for CATSRDAGDRYEQFF. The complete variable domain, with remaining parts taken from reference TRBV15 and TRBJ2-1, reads DAMVIQNPRYQVTQFGKPVTLSCSQTLNHNVMYWYQQKSSQAPKLLFHYYDKDFNNEADTPDNFQSRRPNTSFCFLDIRSPGLGDTAMYLCATSRDAGDRYEQFFGPGTRLTVL.

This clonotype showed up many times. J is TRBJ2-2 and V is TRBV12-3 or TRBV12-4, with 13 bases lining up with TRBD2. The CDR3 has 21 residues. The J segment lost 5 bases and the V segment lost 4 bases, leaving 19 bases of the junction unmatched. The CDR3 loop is CASSSRRGLAGVPKKTGELFF. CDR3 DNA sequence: TGTGCCAGCAGTTCCCGGAGAGGACTAGCGGGGGTCCCAAAAAAGACCGGGGAGCTGTTTTTT.

In DNA, the CDR3 is TGCAGTGCTCGAGGTCGGGACTACTACGAGCAGTACTTC. Translation gives CSARGRDYYEQYF. This chain uses TRBV20-1 with TRBJ2-7; 7 bases line up with TRBD2. Germline CDR1 DFQATT, CDR2 SNEGSKA (reference sequence). The CDR3 has 13 amino acids. V shed 5 bases, J shed 3 bases, and the junction held 7 bases outside the gene matches.

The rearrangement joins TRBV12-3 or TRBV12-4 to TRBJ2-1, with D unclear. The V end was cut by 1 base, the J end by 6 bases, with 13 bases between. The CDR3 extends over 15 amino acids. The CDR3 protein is CASSLGTPAPNEQFF. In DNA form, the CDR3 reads TGTGCCAGCAGTTTAGGGACCCCCGCTCCCAATGAGCAGTTCTTC.

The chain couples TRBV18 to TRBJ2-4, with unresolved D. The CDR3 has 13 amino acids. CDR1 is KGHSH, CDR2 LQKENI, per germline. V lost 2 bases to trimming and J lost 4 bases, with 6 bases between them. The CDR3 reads CASSPTGKNIQYF. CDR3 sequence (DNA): TGTGCCAGCTCACCAACCGGAAAAAACATTCAGTACTTC.

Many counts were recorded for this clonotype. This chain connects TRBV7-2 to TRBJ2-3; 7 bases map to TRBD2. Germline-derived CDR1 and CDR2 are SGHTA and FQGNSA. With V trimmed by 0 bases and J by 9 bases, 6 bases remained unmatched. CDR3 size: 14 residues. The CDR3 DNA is TGTGCCAGCAGCTTAGCTGGCGGGGGAGGAACGCAGTATTTT. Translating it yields CASSLAGGGGTQYF.

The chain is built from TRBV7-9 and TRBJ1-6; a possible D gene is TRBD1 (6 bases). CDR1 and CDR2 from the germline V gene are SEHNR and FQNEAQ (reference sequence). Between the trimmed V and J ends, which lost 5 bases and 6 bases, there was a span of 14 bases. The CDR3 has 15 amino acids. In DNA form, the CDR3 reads TGTGCCAGCAGCAAATGGACAGCATCTAATTCACCCCTCCACTTT. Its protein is CASSKWTASNSPLHF.

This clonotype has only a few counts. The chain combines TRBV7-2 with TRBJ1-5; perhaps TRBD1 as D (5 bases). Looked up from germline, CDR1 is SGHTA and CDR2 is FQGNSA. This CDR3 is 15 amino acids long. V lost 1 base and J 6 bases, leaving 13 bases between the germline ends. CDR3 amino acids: CASSLGGGWGQPQHF. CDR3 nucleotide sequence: TGTGCCAGCAGCTTAGGGGGCGGGTGGGGTCAGCCCCAGCATTTT.

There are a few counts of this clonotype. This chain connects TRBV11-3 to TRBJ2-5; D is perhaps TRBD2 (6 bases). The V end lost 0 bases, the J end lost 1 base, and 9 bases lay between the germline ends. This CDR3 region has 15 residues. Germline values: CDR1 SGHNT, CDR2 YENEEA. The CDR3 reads CASSLDGGSQETQYF. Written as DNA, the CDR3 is TGTGCCAGCAGCTTAGACGGGGGAAGCCAAGAGACCCAGTACTTC.

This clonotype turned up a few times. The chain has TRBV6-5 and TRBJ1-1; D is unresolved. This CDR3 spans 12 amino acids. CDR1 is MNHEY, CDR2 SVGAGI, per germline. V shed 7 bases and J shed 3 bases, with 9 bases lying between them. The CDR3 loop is CASKGWDTEAFF. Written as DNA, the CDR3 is TGTGCCAGCAAGGGTTGGGACACTGAAGCTTTCTTT.